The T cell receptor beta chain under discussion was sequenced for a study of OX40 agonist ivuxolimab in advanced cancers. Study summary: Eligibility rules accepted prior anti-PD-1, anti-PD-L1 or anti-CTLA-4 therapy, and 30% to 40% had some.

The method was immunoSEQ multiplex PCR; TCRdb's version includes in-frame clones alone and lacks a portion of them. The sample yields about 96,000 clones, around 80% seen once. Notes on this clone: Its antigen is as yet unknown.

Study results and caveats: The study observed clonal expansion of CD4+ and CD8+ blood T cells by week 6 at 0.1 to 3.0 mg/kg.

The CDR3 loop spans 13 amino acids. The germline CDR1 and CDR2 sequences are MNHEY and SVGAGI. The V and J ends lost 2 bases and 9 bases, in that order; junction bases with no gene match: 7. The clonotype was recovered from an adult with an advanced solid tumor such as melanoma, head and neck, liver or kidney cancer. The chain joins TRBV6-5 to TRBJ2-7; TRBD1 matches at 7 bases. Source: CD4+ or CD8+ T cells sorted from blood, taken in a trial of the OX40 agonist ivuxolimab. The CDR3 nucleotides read TGTGCCAGCAGTTACACCGCCGGGACAGCGCAGTACTTC. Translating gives CASSYTAGTAQYF.